A selection of T cell receptor beta chains follows, all from one sample in a study of OX40 agonist ivuxolimab in advanced cancers. Profiled with immunoSEQ multiplex PCR; TCRdb holds only in-frame clones, not every one. This repertoire shows around 50,000 clones, roughly 89% found once; its top ten account for 40% to 50%. The source material was CD4+ or CD8+ T cells sorted from blood, sampled in a trial of the OX40 agonist ivuxolimab. These receptors all come from an adult with an advanced solid tumor such as melanoma, head and neck, liver or kidney cancer. CDR3s include the opening cysteine and the closing phenylalanine or tryptophan. The order of the fields is clone size, D gene, J gene, V gene, CDR3 length, CDR3 protein, CDR3 DNA. The D gene is left open where the match is weak. Rows give clone size only sometimes, using once, few, many, or a class for an expanded clone.

. . TRBJ2-1 TRBV4-1 14 CASSQENTHDEQFF TGCGCCAGCAGCCAAGAAAACACCCACGACGAGCAGTTCTTC
. . TRBJ2-1 TRBV13 14 CASSLGQGGNEQFF TGTGCCAGCAGCTTAGGGCAGGGGGGGAATGAGCAGTTCTTC
. TRBD1 TRBJ2-7 TRBV11-2 16 CASSLNVGTVSYEQYF TGTGCCAGCAGCTTAAACGTAGGGACAGTCTCCTACGAGCAGTACTTC
. . TRBJ2-2 TRBV4-1 16 CASSQEGGWDTGELFF TGCGCCAGCAGCCAAGAAGGGGGTTGGGACACCGGGGAGCTGTTTTTT
. . TRBJ1-1 TRBV27 15 CASSLLPFPNTEAFF TGTGCCAGCAGTTTATTGCCCTTTCCGAACACTGAAGCTTTCTTT
. . TRBJ2-5 TRBV7-6 16 CASSLTPSLEGETQYF TGTGCCAGCAGCTTAACGCCCAGTTTGGAAGGGGAGACCCAGTACTTC
. . TRBJ2-2 TRBV27 14 CASSLMTLPGELFF TGTGCCAGCAGTTTAATGACGCTGCCCGGGGAGCTGTTTTTT
. . TRBJ2-3 TRBV9 14 CASSAGGAADTQYF TGTGCCAGCAGCGCTGGGGGGGCCGCAGATACGCAGTATTTT
. . TRBJ2-3 TRBV6-4 14 CASSDSRETDTQYF TGTGCCAGCAGTGACTCGAGGGAAACAGATACGCAGTATTTT
. . TRBJ2-7 TRBV10-3 13 CAIRPPGGDEQYF TGTGCCATCAGGCCCCCGGGGGGCGACGAGCAGTACTTC
. . TRBJ2-3 TRBV13 14 CASKDTSFTDTQYF TGTGCCAGCAAGGACACTTCCTTCACAGATACGCAGTATTTT
. . TRBJ2-1 TRBV27 14 CASSLSGQYNEQFF TGTGCCAGCAGTTTATCCGGGCAGTACAATGAGCAGTTCTTC
once TRBD2 TRBJ2-3 TRBV9 15 CASSVSGLAGDSPHF TGTGCCAGCAGCGTATCTGGACTAGCGGGGGATTCGCCGCATTTT
. . TRBJ2-7 TRBV18 15 CASSPTDKVGYEQYF TGTGCCAGCTCACCAACGGACAAAGTTGGCTACGAGCAGTACTTC
. . TRBJ2-7 TRBV11-2 13 CASSLEVGYEQYF TGTGCCAGCAGCTTAGAGGTAGGGTACGAGCAGTACTTC
. . TRBJ2-3 TRBV14 15 CASSHSMGGTDTQYF TGTGCCAGCAGCCATTCGATGGGGGGCACAGATACGCAGTATTTT
. TRBD2 TRBJ2-1 TRBV19 14 CASSIWLADNEQFF TGTGCCAGTAGTATATGGCTAGCGGACAATGAGCAGTTCTTC
. . TRBJ2-5 TRBV19 14 CASSIYTGQETQYF TGTGCCAGTAGTATTTATACAGGGCAAGAGACCCAGTACTTC
. . TRBJ2-2 TRBV19 14 CASSSGQGTGELFF TGTGCCAGTAGTTCAGGGCAGGGCACCGGGGAGCTGTTTTTT
. TRBD2 TRBJ2-5 TRBV11-2 14 CASSLDSSGGSQYF TGTGCCAGCAGCTTAGATTCTAGCGGGGGCTCCCAGTACTTC
. TRBD2 TRBJ2-3 TRBV4-3 17 CASSQGILAGAVDTQYF TGCGCCAGCAGCCAAGGGATCCTAGCGGGGGCCGTAGATACGCAGTATTTT
. . TRBJ1-4 TRBV2 11 CASRRTFGVFF TGTGCCAGCAGAAGGACGTTTGGAGTGTTTTTT
. . TRBJ2-1 TRBV7-9 12 CASSPRNNEQFF TGTGCCAGCAGCCCCAGAAACAATGAGCAGTTCTTC
. TRBD1 TRBJ1-1 TRBV11-2 15 CASSGYRDSGTEAFF TGTGCCAGCAGCGGGTACCGGGACAGTGGCACTGAAGCTTTCTTT
once . TRBJ2-1 TRBV6-6 14 CASSSAGLSNEQFF TGTGCCAGCAGTTCCGCGGGACTCTCTAACGAGCAGTTCTTC
. . TRBJ2-5 TRBV4-2 15 CASSLGKLEGETQYF TGTGCCAGCAGCCTAGGGAAGCTGGAGGGAGAGACCCAGTACTTC
. . TRBJ1-5 TRBV19 14 CASKSAPYNQPQHF TGTGCCAGTAAGAGCGCCCCCTACAATCAGCCCCAGCATTTT
. . TRBJ1-1 TRBV9 13 CASSVGGETEAFF TGTGCCAGCAGCGTGGGGGGCGAAACTGAAGCTTTCTTT
. . TRBJ2-5 TRBV6-5 15 CASSFTSGPLSTQYF TGTGCCAGCAGCTTTACTTCAGGCCCCTTGAGCACCCAGTACTTC
. . TRBJ1-6 TRBV7-8 16 CASRPPEWKYNSPLHF TGTGCCAGCAGGCCGCCCGAGTGGAAATATAATTCACCCCTCCACTTT
. TRBD1 TRBJ1-2 TRBV9 14 CASSADRGWYGYTF TGTGCCAGCAGCGCGGACAGGGGGTGGTATGGCTACACCTTC
. . TRBJ1-1 TRBV10-2 13 CASTGGVGTEAFF TGCGCCAGCACCGGGGGCGTAGGTACTGAAGCTTTCTTT
. . TRBJ1-5 TRBV11-2 15 CASSLPWGVRWSQHF TGTGCCAGCAGCTTACCTTGGGGCGTCCGGTGGTCCCAGCATTTT
. . TRBJ2-7 TRBV11-2 11 CASKGAYEQYF TGTGCCAGCAAGGGGGCCTACGAGCAGTACTTC
. . TRBJ1-1 TRBV19 13 CASSTVGSTEAFF TGTGCCAGTAGTACGGTGGGTAGCACTGAAGCTTTCTTT
. TRBD1 TRBJ2-7 TRBV19 17 CASSTLGQGPSSYEQYF TGTGCCAGTAGTACACTGGGACAGGGGCCAAGCTCCTACGAGCAGTACTTC
once . TRBJ2-7 TRBV5-1 15 CASSLGWGDPYEQYF TGCGCCAGCAGCTTGGGATGGGGGGACCCCTACGAGCAGTACTTC
. TRBD1 TRBJ1-5 TRBV27 15 CASSLEGASNQPQHF TGTGCCAGCAGTTTAGAGGGGGCGAGCAATCAGCCCCAGCATTTT
once . TRBJ2-2 TRBV9 14 CASSSGLNTGELFF TGTGCCAGCAGCTCAGGACTGAACACCGGGGAGCTGTTTTTT
. . TRBJ2-6 TRBV11-3 15 CASSSAVTGANVLTF TGTGCCAGCAGCTCGGCGGTAACTGGGGCCAACGTCCTGACTTTC
. . TRBJ2-1 TRBV28 18 CASSFPGRGGSSYNEQFF TGTGCCAGCAGTTTCCCCGGCAGGGGCGGTAGCTCCTACAATGAGCAGTTCTTC
. . TRBJ2-3 TRBV5-1 13 CASSWTLTDTQYF TGCGCCAGCAGCTGGACCCTCACAGATACGCAGTATTTT
. . TRBJ1-1 TRBV6-6 16 CASSYMVSYMNTEAFF TGTGCCAGCAGTTATATGGTCTCCTACATGAACACTGAAGCTTTCTTT
. . TRBJ2-2 TRBV7-9 16 CASSLGGGANTGELFF TGTGCCAGCAGCTTAGGTGGAGGGGCAAACACCGGGGAGCTGTTTTTT
. TRBD1 TRBJ2-3 TRBV7-9 16 CASSLLGQGNTDTQYF TGTGCCAGCAGCTTGCTCGGACAGGGTAACACAGATACGCAGTATTTT
. . TRBJ1-2 TRBV27 13 CASSLTGGEGYTF TGTGCCAGCAGTTTGACCGGTGGAGAGGGCTACACCTTC
. TRBD1 TRBJ1-1 TRBV4-1 17 CASSQEGTGGRSTEAFF TGCGCCAGCAGCCAAGAGGGGACAGGGGGACGAAGCACTGAAGCTTTCTTT
. . TRBJ1-2 TRBV28 18 CASSPTPEYTTIFNGYTF TGTGCCAGCAGTCCCACCCCGGAGTATACGACTATTTTCAATGGCTACACCTTC
. TRBD1 TRBJ2-1 TRBV7-6 13 CASSQQGIHEQFF TGTGCCAGCAGCCAACAGGGGATACATGAGCAGTTCTTC
. TRBD1 TRBJ2-7 TRBV4-3 15 CASSQEDRGQYEQYF TGCGCCAGCAGCCAAGAGGACAGGGGGCAATACGAGCAGTACTTC
. . TRBJ1-4 TRBV6-5 14 CASSYSDPPTGMFF TGTGCCAGCAGTTACTCTGATCCCCCGACAGGAATGTTTTTT
. . TRBJ1-2 TRBV11-2 16 CASSLDDPGFFDGYTF TGTGCCAGCAGCTTAGATGACCCAGGGTTTTTCGATGGCTACACCTTC
. . TRBJ1-5 TRBV28 16 CASTPVRAGGSQPQHF TGTGCCAGCACCCCCGTAAGGGCCGGCGGGAGTCAGCCCCAGCATTTT
. . TRBJ1-6 TRBV27 15 CASSQPYSYNSPLHF TGTGCCAGCAGCCAACCATACTCCTATAATTCACCCCTCCACTTT
. . TRBJ2-7 TRBV7-6 12 CASSLEEYEQYF TGTGCCAGCAGCTTAGAAGAGTACGAGCAGTACTTC
few . TRBJ1-2 TRBV29-1 13 CSVEELQVRRYTF TGCAGCGTTGAAGAGTTACAGGTTAGGCGCTACACCTTC
. . TRBJ2-3 TRBV9 13 CASSVGAGDTQYF TGTGCCAGCAGCGTGGGTGCCGGAGATACGCAGTATTTT
. . TRBJ2-5 TRBV5-4 15 CASSFPGLLQETQYF TGTGCCAGCAGCTTTCCGGGACTCCTCCAAGAGACCCAGTACTTC
. TRBD2 TRBJ2-2 TRBV27 19 CASRPGLAGKTLSTGELFF TGTGCCAGCAGGCCGGGACTAGCGGGGAAGACGTTGTCGACCGGGGAGCTGTTTTTT